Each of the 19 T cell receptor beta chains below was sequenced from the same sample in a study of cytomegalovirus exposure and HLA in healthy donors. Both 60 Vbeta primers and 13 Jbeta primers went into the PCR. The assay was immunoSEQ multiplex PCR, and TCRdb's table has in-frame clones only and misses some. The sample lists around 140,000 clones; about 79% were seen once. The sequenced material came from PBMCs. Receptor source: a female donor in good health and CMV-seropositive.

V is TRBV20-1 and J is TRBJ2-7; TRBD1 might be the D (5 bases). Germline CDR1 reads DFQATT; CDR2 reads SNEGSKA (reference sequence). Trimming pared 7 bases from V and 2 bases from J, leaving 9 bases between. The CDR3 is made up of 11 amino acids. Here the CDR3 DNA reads TGCAGTGTCCAGGACACCTACGAGCAGTACTTC. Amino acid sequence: CSVQDTYEQYF.

In DNA, the CDR3 is TGTGCCAGCAGCACTCCAACAGGGAGTGAAAAACTGTTTTTT. This translates into CASSTPTGSEKLFF. The J gene is TRBJ1-4, the V gene TRBV7-9, with D maybe TRBD1 (6 bases). The germline V gene encodes CDR1 SEHNR and CDR2 FQNEAQ (reference sequence). V was clipped by 5 bases and J by 7 bases, with 14 bases between them. The CDR3 contains 14 residues. The full variable domain, rest sourced from reference TRBV7-9 and TRBJ1-4, is DTGVSQNPRHKITKRGQNVTFRCDPISEHNRLYWYRQTLGQGPEFLTYFQNEAQLEKSRLLSDRFSAERPKGSFSTLEIQRTEQGDSAMYLCASSTPTGSEKLFFGSGTQLSVL.

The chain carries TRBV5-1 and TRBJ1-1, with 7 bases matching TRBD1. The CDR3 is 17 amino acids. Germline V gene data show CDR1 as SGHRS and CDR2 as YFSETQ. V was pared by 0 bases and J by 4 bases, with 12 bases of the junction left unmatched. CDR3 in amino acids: CASSLVTQGAGGTEAFF. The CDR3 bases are TGCGCCAGCAGCTTGGTCACCCAAGGGGCAGGGGGCACTGAAGCTTTCTTT.

CDR3 loop: CASSGGSTNEKLFF. In DNA, the CDR3 is TGTGCCAGCAGCGGGGGGAGTACTAATGAAAAACTGTTTTTT. The V and J genes are TRBV5-4 and TRBJ1-4, with D tentatively TRBD1 (5 bases). The germline V and J ends were trimmed by 4 bases and 2 bases, with 9 bases remaining between them. This CDR3 has 14 amino acids. Germline CDR1 reads SGHNT; CDR2 reads YYREEE (reference sequence).

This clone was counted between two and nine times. The CDR3 sequence is CASKHSGRPDTQYF. DNA of the CDR3: TGCGCCAGCAAACATAGCGGGAGACCAGATACGCAGTATTTT. V gene TRBV5-1 combines with J gene TRBJ2-3, with 9 bases that match TRBD2. The CDR3 is 14 residues long. J lost 4 bases, V lost 6 bases, and 6 bases had no gene match. Germline CDR1 reads SGHRS; CDR2 reads YFSETQ.

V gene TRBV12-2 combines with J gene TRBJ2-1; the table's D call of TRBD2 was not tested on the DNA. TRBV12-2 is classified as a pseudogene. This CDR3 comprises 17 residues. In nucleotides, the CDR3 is TGTGCAAGTCGCTTAGCTTCCCGGACTAGGGGACCCAATGAGCAGTTCTTC. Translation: CASRLASRTRGPNEQFF.

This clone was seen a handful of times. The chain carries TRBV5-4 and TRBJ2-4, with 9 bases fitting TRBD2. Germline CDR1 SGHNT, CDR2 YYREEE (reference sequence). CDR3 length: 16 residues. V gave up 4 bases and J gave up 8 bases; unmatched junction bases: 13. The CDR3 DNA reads TGTGCCAGCAGCAGAGCGGGAGGCTCTCCCGCGGACATTCAGTACTTC. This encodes CASSRAGGSPADIQYF.

The CDR3 spells CASSDRDRGEKLFF. The CDR3 nucleotides read TGTGCCAGCAGTGATAGGGACAGGGGCGAAAAACTGTTTTTT. V and J are TRBV6-1 and TRBJ1-4, with 10 bases aligning to TRBD1. Trimming at V came to 3 bases and at J to 8 bases, leaving 3 bases not matched to a gene. From germline, CDR1 is MNHNS and CDR2 SASEGT. This CDR3 spans 14 amino acids.

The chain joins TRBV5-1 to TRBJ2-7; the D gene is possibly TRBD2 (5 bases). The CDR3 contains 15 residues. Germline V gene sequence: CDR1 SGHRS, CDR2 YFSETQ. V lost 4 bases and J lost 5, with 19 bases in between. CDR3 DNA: TGCGCCAGCAGCCTAACCGACTCCCGGGGAGACGAGCAGTACTTC. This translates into CASSLTDSRGDEQYF.

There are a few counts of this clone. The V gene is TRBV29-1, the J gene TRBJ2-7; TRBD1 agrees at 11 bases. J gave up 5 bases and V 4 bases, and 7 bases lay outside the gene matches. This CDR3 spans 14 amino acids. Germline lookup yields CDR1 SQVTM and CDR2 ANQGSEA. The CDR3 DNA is TGCAGCGTTGGGGGTGGACAGGGGGCTGACGAGCAGTACTTC. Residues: CSVGGGQGADEQYF.

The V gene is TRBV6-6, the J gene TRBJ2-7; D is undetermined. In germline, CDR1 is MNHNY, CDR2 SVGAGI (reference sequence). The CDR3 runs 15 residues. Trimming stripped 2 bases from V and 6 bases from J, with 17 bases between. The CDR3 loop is CASSYPRSTSGEQYF. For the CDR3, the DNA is TGTGCCAGCAGTTACCCCCGTTCCACTTCGGGCGAGCAGTACTTC.

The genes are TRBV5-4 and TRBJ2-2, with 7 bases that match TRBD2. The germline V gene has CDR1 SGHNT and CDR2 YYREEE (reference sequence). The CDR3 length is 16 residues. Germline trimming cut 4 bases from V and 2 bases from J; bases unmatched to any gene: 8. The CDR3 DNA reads TGTGCCAGCAGCCCGAGGACTAGGGAAAACACCGGGGAGCTGTTTTTT. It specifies CASSPRTRENTGELFF.

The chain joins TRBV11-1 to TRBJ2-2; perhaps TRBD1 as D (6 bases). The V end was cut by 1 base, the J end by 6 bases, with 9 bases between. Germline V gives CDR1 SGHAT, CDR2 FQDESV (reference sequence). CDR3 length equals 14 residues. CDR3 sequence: CASSLDQGSGELFF. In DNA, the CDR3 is TGTGCCAGCAGCTTAGATCAGGGGTCCGGGGAGCTGTTTTTT.

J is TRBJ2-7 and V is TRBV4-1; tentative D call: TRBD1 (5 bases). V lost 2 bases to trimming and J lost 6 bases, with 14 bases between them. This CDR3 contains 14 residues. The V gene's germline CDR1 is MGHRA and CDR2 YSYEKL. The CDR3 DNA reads TGCGCCAGCAGCCAATATGTTACAGGCTTCGAGCAGTACTTC. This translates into CASSQYVTGFEQYF.

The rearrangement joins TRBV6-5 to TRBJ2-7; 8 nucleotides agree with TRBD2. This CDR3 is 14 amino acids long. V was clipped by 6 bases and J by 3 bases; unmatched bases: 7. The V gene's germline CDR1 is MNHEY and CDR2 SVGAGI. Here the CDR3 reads CASSYSGTGYEQYF. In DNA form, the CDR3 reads TGTGCCAGCAGCTATAGCGGGACCGGCTACGAGCAGTACTTC.

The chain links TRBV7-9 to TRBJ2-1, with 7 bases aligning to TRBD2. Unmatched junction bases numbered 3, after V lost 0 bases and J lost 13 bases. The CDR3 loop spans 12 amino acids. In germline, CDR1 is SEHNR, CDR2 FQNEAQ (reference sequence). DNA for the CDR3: TGTGCCAGCAGCTTAGCGTCTAGCGGTCAGTTCTTC. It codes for CASSLASSGQFF. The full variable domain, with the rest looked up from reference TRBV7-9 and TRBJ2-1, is DTGVSQNPRHKITKRGQNVTFRCDPISEHNRLYWYRQTLGQGPEFLTYFQNEAQLEKSRLLSDRFSAERPKGSFSTLEIQRTEQGDSAMYLCASSLASSGQFFGPGTRLTVL.

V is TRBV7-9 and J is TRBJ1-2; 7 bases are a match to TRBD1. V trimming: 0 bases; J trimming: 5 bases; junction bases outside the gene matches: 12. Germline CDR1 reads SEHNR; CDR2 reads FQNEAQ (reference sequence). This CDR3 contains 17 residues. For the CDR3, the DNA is TGTGCCAGCAGCTTAGCCGATGACAGGGCTGTAGGATATGGCTACACCTTC. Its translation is CASSLADDRAVGYGYTF.

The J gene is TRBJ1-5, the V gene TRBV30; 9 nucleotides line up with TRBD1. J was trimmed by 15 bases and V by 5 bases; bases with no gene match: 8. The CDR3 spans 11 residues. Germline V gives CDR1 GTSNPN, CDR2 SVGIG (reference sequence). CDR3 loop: CAWGGWGQGHF. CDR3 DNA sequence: TGTGCCTGGGGAGGATGGGGACAGGGGCATTTT.

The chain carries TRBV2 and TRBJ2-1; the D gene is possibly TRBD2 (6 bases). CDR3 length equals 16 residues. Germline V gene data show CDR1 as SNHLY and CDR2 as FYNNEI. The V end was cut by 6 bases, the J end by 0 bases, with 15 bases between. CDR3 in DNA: TGTGCCAGCAGCATCAGGGACTTCAGCTCCTACAATGAGCAGTTCTTC. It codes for CASSIRDFSSYNEQFF.